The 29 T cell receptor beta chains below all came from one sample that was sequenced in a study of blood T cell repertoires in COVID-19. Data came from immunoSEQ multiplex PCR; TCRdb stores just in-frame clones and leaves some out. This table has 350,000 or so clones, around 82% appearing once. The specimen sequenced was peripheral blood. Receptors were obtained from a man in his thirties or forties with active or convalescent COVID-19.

The CDR3 coding sequence is TGTGCCAGTAGTACCTCAAGCCAGGGCACCGGGGAGCTGTTTTTT. This gives the protein CASSTSSQGTGELFF. V gene TRBV19 combines with J gene TRBJ2-2, with TRBD1 as a possible D gene (5 bases). The CDR3 has 15 amino acids. Between the trimmed V and J ends, which lost 4 bases and 4 bases, there was a span of 13 bases. Germline V gives CDR1 LNHDA, CDR2 SQIVND (reference sequence).

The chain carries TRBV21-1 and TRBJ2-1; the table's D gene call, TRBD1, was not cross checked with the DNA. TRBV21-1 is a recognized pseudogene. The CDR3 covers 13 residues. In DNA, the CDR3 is TGTGCCAGCAGCAAAGACAGTCCTAATGAGCAGTTCTTC. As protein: CASSKDSPNEQFF.

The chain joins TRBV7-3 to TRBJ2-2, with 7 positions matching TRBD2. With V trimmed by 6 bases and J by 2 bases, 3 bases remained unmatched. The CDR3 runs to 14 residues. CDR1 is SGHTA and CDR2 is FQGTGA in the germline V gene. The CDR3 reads CASRPSGNTGELFF. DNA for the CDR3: TGTGCCAGCAGACCTAGCGGAAACACCGGGGAGCTGTTTTTT.

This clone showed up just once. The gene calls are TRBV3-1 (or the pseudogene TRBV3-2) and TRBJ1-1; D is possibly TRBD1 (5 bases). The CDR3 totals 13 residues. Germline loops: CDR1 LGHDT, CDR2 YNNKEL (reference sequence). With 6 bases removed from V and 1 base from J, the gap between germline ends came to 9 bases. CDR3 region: CASRGPWNTEAFF. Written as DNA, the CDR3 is TGTGCCAGCAGGGGGCCATGGAACACTGAAGCTTTCTTT.

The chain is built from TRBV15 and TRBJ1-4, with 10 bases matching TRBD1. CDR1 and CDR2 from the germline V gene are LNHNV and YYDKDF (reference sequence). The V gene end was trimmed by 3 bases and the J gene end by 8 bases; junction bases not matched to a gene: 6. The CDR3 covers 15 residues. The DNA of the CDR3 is TGTGCCACCAGCAGTGGGGGACAGGGGAAAGAAAAACTGTTTTTT. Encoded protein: CATSSGGQGKEKLFF.

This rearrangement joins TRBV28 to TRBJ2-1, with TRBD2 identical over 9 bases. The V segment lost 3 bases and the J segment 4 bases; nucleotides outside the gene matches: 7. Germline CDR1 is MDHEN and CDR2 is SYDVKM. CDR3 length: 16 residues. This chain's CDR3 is CASSLESLAGYNEQFF. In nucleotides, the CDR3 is TGTGCCAGCAGTTTGGAGAGTCTAGCGGGATACAATGAGCAGTTCTTC.

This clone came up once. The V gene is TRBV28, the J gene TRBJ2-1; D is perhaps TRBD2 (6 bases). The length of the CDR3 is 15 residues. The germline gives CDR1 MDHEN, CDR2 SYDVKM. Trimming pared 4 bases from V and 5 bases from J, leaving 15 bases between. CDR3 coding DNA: TGTGCCAGCAGTTCTCACGGGAGTGGGGACAATGAGCAGTTCTTC. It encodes CASSSHGSGDNEQFF.

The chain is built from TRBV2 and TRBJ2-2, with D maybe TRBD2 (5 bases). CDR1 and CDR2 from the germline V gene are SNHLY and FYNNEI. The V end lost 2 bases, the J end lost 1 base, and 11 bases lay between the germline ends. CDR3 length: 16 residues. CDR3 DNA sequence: TGTGCCAGCAGTGAATATCCGGGGTGGAACACCGGGGAGCTGTTTTTT. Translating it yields CASSEYPGWNTGELFF.

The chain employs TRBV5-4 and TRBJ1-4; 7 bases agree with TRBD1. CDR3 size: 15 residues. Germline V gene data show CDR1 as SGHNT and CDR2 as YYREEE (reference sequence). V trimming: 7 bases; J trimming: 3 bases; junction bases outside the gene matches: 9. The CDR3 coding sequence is TGTGCCAGCGGACCCCGACAGGGCTCTAATGAAAAACTGTTTTTT. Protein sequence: CASGPRQGSNEKLFF. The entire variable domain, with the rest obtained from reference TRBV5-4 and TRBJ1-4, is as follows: ETGVTQSPTHLIKTRGQQVTLRCSSQSGHNTVSWYQQALGQGPQFIFQYYREEENGRGNFPPRFSGLQFPNYSSELNVNALELDDSALYLCASGPRQGSNEKLFFGSGTQLSVL.

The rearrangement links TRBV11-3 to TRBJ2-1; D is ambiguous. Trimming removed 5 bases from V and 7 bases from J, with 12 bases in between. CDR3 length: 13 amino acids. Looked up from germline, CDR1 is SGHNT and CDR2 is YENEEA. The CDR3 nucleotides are TGTGCCAGCAGCCGTATTCCGGAGAATGAGCAGTTCTTC. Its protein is CASSRIPENEQFF. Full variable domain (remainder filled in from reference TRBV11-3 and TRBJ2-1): EAGVVQSPRYKIIEKKQPVAFWCNPISGHNTLYWYLQNLGQGPELLIRYENEEAVDDSQLPKDRFSAERLKGVDSTLKIQPAELGDSAVYLCASSRIPENEQFFGPGTRLTVL.

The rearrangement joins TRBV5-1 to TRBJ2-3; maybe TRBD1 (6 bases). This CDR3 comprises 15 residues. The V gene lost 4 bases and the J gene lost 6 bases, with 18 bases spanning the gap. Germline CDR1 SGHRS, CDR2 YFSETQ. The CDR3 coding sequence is TGCGCCAGCAGCGAAACAGGGTCTAGGCCCGATACGCAGTATTTT. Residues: CASSETGSRPDTQYF.

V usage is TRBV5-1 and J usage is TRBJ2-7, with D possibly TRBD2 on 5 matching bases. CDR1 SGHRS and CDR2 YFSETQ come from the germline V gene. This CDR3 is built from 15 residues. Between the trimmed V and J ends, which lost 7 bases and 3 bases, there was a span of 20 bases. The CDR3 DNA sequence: TGCGCCAGCGCTACTAGTCCTCAGACATACTACGAGCAGTACTTC. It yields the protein CASATSPQTYYEQYF.

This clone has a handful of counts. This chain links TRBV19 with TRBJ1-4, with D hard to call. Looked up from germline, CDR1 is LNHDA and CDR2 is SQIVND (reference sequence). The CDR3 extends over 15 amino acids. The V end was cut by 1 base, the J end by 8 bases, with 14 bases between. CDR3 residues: CASSIVNPGEEKLFF. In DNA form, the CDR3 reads TGTGCCAGTAGTATAGTAAACCCTGGGGAGGAAAAACTGTTTTTT.

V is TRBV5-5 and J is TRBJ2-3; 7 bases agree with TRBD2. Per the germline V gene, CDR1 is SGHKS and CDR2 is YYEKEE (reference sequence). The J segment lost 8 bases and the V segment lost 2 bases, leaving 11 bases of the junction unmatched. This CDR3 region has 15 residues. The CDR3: CASSFGGGISGTQYF. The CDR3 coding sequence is TGTGCCAGCAGCTTTGGCGGGGGTATTTCTGGTACGCAGTATTTT.

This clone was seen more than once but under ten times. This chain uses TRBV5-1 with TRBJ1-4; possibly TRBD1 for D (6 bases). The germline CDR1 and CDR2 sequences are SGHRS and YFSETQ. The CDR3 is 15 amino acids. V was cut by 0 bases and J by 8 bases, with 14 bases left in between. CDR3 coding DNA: TGCGCCAGCAGCTTGGGGGGGGGCCGAGGGGAAAAACTGTTTTTT. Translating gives CASSLGGGRGEKLFF.

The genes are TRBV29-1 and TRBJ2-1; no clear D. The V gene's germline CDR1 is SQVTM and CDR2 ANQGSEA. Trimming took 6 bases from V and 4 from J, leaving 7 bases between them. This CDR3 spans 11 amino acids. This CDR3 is CSVARYNEQFF. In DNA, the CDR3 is TGCAGCGTGGCTAGGTACAATGAGCAGTTCTTC.

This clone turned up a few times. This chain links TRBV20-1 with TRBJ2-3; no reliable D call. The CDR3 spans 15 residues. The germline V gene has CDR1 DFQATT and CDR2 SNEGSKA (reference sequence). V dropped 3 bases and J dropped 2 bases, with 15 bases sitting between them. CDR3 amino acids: CSASEVRRSTDTQYF. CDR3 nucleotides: TGCAGTGCTAGTGAGGTGCGGCGGTCCACAGATACGCAGTATTTT.

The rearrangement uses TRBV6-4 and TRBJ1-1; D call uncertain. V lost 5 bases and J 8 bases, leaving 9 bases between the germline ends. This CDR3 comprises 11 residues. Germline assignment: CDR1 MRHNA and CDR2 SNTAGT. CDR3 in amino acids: CASSTALEAFF. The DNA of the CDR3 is TGTGCCAGCAGTACAGCCCTAGAAGCTTTCTTT.

CDR3 DNA sequence: TGTGCCAGCAGCCAAGATCCACCTAGCGGGAGATTTCGCACAGATACGCAGTATTTT. Translating it yields CASSQDPPSGRFRTDTQYF. The rearrangement uses TRBV3-1 (or the pseudogene TRBV3-2) and TRBJ2-3, with 10 bases aligning to TRBD2. Looked up from germline, CDR1 is LGHDT and CDR2 is YNNKEL (reference sequence). This CDR3 is 19 amino acids long. With V trimmed by 0 bases and J by 1 base, 10 bases remained unmatched.

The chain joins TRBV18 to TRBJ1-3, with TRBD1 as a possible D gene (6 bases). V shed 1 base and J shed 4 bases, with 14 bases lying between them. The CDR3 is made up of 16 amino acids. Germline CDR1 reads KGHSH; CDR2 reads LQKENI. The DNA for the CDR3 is TGTGCCAGCTCACCACGGGGGCAGCGGGACGGAAACACCATATATTTT. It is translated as CASSPRGQRDGNTIYF.

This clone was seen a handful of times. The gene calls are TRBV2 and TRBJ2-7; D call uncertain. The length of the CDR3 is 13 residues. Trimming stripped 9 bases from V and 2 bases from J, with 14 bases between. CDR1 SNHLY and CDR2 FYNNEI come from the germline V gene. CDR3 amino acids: CASTFAETYEQYF. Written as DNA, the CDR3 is TGTGCCAGTACTTTCGCGGAAACCTACGAGCAGTACTTC.

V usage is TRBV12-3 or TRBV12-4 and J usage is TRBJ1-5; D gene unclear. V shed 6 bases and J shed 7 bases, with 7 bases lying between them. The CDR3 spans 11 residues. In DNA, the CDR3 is TGTGCCAGCAGCCTCGGGCAGCCCCAGCATTTT. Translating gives CASSLGQPQHF.

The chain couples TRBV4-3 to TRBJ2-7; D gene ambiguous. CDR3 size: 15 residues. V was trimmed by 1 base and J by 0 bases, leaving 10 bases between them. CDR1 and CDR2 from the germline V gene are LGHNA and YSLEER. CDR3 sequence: CASSQGWQASYEQYF. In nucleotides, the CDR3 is TGCGCCAGCAGCCAAGGGTGGCAGGCCTCCTACGAGCAGTACTTC.

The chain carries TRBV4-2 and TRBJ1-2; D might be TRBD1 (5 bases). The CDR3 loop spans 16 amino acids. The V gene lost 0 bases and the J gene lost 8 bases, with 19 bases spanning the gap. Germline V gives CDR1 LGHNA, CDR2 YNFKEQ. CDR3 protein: CASSQDQGVGRQGYTF. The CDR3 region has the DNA TGTGCCAGCAGCCAAGATCAAGGGGTAGGGAGGCAAGGCTACACCTTC.

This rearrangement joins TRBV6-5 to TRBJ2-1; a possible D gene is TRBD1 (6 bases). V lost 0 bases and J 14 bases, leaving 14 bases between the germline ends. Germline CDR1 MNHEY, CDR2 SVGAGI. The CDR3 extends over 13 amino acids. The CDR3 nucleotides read TGTGCCAGCAGTTACTCGACAGGCCCCCCCAAGTTCTTC. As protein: CASSYSTGPPKFF.

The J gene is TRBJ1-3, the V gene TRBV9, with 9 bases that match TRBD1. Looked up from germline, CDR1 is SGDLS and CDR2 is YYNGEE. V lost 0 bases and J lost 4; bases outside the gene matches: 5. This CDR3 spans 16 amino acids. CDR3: CASSVVTGGEGNTIYF. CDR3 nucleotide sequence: TGTGCCAGCAGCGTAGTCACAGGGGGCGAGGGAAACACCATATATTTT.

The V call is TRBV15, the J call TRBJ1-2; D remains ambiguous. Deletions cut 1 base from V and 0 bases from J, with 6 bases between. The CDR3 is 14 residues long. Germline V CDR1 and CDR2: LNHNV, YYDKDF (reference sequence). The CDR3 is CATSRGPANYGYTF. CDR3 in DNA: TGTGCCACCAGCAGAGGGCCTGCTAACTATGGCTACACCTTC.

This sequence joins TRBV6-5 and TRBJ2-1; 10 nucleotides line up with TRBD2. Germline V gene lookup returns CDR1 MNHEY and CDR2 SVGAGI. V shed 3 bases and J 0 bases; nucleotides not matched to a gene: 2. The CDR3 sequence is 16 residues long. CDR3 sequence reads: CASSYASGSSYNEQFF. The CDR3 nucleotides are TGTGCCAGCAGTTATGCTAGCGGGAGCTCCTACAATGAGCAGTTCTTC.

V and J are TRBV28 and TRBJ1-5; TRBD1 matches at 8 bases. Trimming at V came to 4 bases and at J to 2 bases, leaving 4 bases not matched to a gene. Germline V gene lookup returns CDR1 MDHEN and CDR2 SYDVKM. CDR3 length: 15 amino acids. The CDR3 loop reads CASSWTGRRNQPQHF. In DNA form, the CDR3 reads TGTGCCAGCAGTTGGACAGGGCGGCGCAATCAGCCCCAGCATTTT.